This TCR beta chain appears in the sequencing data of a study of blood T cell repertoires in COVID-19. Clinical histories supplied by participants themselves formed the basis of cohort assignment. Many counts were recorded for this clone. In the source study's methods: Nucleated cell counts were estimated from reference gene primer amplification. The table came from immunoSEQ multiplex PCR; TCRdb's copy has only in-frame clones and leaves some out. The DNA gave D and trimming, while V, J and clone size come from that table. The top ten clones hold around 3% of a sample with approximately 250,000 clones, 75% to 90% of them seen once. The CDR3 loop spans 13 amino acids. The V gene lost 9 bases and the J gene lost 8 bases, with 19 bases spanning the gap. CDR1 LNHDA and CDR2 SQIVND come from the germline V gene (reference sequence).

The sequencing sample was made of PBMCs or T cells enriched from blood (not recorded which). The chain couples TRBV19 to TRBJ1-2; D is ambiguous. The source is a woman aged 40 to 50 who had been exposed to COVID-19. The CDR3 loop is CASSDTDYDGYTF. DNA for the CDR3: TGTGCCAGCTCAGACACTGACTATGACGGCTACACCTTC.